Following are 12 T cell receptor beta chains from one sample sequenced in a study of CD8+ T cells in alopecia areata. Treatment described: oral pan-JAK inhibitor, 5-10 mg twice daily. Reverse transcribed after extraction, RNA yielded cDNA as the sequencing template. Using immunoSEQ multiplex PCR, the repertoire was profiled, and TCRdb retains in-frame clones only, with some absent. Here the sample spans approximately 160,000 clones, around three fifths being singletons. The sample in question was CD4+ T cells sorted from blood, obtained at week 24, from a patient treated with tofacitinib. Receptors were obtained from a human donor with alopecia areata.

The chain carries TRBV29-1 and TRBJ1-1; 11 bases match TRBD1. Germline-derived CDR1 and CDR2 are SQVTM and ANQGSEA. The CDR3 totals 14 residues. The J segment lost 4 bases and the V segment lost 7 bases, leaving 8 bases of the junction unmatched. CDR3 sequence reads: CSAGQGALPTEAFF. The CDR3 nucleotides read TGCAGCGCCGGACAGGGGGCGCTTCCCACTGAAGCTTTCTTT.

This chain joins TRBV14 and TRBJ1-1, with D perhaps matching TRBD1 (6 bases). Germline V CDR1 and CDR2: SGHDN, FVKESK. V lost 2 bases to trimming and J lost 4 bases, with 8 bases between them. The CDR3 has 13 residues. The chain's CDR3 is CASSQSRGTEAFF. The CDR3 DNA sequence: TGTGCCAGCAGCCAATCCAGGGGCACTGAAGCTTTCTTT. Together with reference TRBV14 and TRBJ1-1, the CDR3 gives the full variable domain: EAGVTQFPSHSVIEKGQTVTLRCDPISGHDNLYWYRRVMGKEIKFLLHFVKESKQDESGMPNNRFLAERTGGTYSTLKVQPAELEDSGVYFCASSQSRGTEAFFGQGTRLTVV.

Only a few counts were recorded for this clone. The rearrangement links TRBV5-6 to TRBJ2-1; D call uncertain. V gave up 4 bases and J gave up 7 bases, with 15 bases separating them. Per germline, CDR1 SGHDT and CDR2 YYEEEE. The CDR3 contains 14 residues. The CDR3 DNA reads TGTGCCAGCAGCCCCCGGGCCGTCAAGAATGAGCAGTTCTTC. It encodes CASSPRAVKNEQFF.

This clone appeared once. CDR3 loop: CASSPVVEGVAFF. The CDR3 DNA reads as TGCGCCAGCAGCCCGGTCGTTGAGGGGGTGGCTTTCTTT. The chain uses TRBV5-1 and TRBJ1-1; perhaps TRBD1 as D (6 bases). CDR3 length: 13 residues. Germline V gene lookup returns CDR1 SGHRS and CDR2 YFSETQ. Trimming cost V 4 bases and J 11 bases, with 18 bases left between them.

This chain joins TRBV18 and TRBJ2-7; D not certain. Looked up from germline, CDR1 is KGHSH and CDR2 is LQKENI. The CDR3 covers 12 residues. V dropped 5 bases and J dropped 1 base, with 6 bases sitting between them. The CDR3 DNA follows: TGTGCCAGCTCAGGCCCATCCTACGAGCAGTACTTC. It specifies CASSGPSYEQYF.

The table lists this clone with a count of one. V gene TRBV6-5 combines with J gene TRBJ1-4; a possible D gene is TRBD1 (6 bases). The CDR3 extends over 14 amino acids. Germline V gives CDR1 MNHEY, CDR2 SVGAGI. The V and J ends lost 1 base and 8 bases respectively, with 11 bases between them. The CDR3 nucleotides are TGTGCCAGCAGTTACTGGGGGGGCGAAGAAAAACTGTTTTTT. Its translation is CASSYWGGEEKLFF.

This clone appeared a few times. J is TRBJ2-4 and V is TRBV29-1; D gene ambiguous. Germline V gene data show CDR1 as SQVTM and CDR2 as ANQGSEA. V was pared by 5 bases and J by 0 bases, with 11 bases between. The CDR3 length is 14 residues. Here the CDR3 reads CSVRFALAKNIQYF. CDR3 coding DNA: TGCAGCGTTCGGTTCGCCCTAGCCAAAAACATTCAGTACTTC. Using reference TRBV29-1 and TRBJ2-4 for the parts outside the CDR3, the full variable domain is SAVISQKPSRDICQRGTSLTIQCQVDSQVTMMFWYRQQPGQSLTLIATANQGSEATYESGFVIDKFPISRPNLTFSTLTVSNMSPEDSSIYLCSVRFALAKNIQYFGAGTRLSVL.

This chain's CDR3 is CSASAQGQPQHF. The CDR3 bases are TGCAGCGCATCAGCCCAGGGTCAGCCCCAGCATTTT. V gene TRBV29-1 combines with J gene TRBJ1-5, with D perhaps matching TRBD1 (5 bases). The CDR3 contains 12 residues. Germline V gene lookup returns CDR1 SQVTM and CDR2 ANQGSEA. V was cut by 7 bases and J by 6 bases, with 13 bases left in between.

This chain connects TRBV5-1 to TRBJ2-5; 9 positions match TRBD2. The germline V gene has CDR1 SGHRS and CDR2 YFSETQ. The V segment lost 0 bases and the J segment 5 bases; nucleotides outside the gene matches: 17. The length of the CDR3 is 19 residues. CDR3 nucleotide sequence: TGCGCCAGCAGCTTGGCATGGGGCGGGGGGGCCCCCCTCGTGGAGACCCAGTACTTC. Translating gives CASSLAWGGGAPLVETQYF.

This sequence joins TRBV5-1 and TRBJ2-5; D call uncertain. The CDR3 loop spans 13 amino acids. Per the germline V gene, CDR1 is SGHRS and CDR2 is YFSETQ. V was clipped by 1 base and J by 5 bases, with 9 bases between them. Here the CDR3 reads CASSLKGPETQYF. The CDR3 bases are TGCGCCAGCAGCTTGAAGGGTCCGGAGACCCAGTACTTC.

This clone was seen more than once but under ten times. The V gene is TRBV6-5, the J gene TRBJ1-6, with a tentative D call TRBD1 (6 bases). Trimming removed 6 bases from V and 8 bases from J, with 14 bases in between. CDR3 length: 14 amino acids. Germline V CDR1 and CDR2: MNHEY, SVGAGI. The CDR3 loop reads CASRRNNRDSPLHF. CDR3 DNA sequence: TGTGCCAGCAGGCGAAATAACAGGGATTCACCCCTCCACTTT.

This clone was recorded a few times. This chain uses TRBV4-1 with TRBJ2-5; D possibly uses TRBD1 or TRBD2 (5 bases each). CDR1 and CDR2 (germline): MGHRA, YSYEKL. Trimming left V 0 bases short and J 9 bases short, with 20 bases between. The CDR3 sequence is 16 residues long. In nucleotides, the CDR3 is TGCGCCAGCAGCCAAGATGGTTCCGGGGTGGGGGTAGCCCAGTACTTC. Translated, it gives CASSQDGSGVGVAQYF.